This passage covers 13 T cell receptor beta chains from one sample sequenced in a study of CD8+ T cells in alopecia areata. Isolated RNA was reverse transcribed into cDNA used as the sequencing template. This table comes from immunoSEQ multiplex PCR, and its TCRdb copy is limited to in-frame clones, with some not included. The top ten hold around 0.9% of the sample, which has 170,000 or so clones, under 70% seen once. Treatment reported: oral pan-JAK inhibitor, 5-10 mg twice daily. The material sequenced was CD4+ T cells sorted from blood, taken at week 4, from a patient treated with tofacitinib. The receptors come from a human donor with alopecia areata.

The CDR3 sequence is CSVEEADGHYGYTF. CDR3 coding DNA: TGCAGCGTTGAAGAGGCCGACGGCCACTATGGCTACACCTTC. The chain employs TRBV29-1 and TRBJ1-2; D is undetermined. The CDR3 loop spans 14 amino acids. Trimming left V 0 bases short and J 3 bases short, with 11 bases between. Germline lookup yields CDR1 SQVTM and CDR2 ANQGSEA.

V is TRBV9 and J is TRBJ1-2, with D possibly being TRBD1 (6 bases). The CDR3 is made up of 14 amino acids. Trimming cost V 6 bases and J 6 bases, with 18 bases left between them. Germline assignment: CDR1 SGDLS and CDR2 YYNGEE. The CDR3 region has the DNA TGTGCCAGCACCCTCACCGCTGGGGGCGATGGCTACACCTTC. Amino acid sequence: CASTLTAGGDGYTF.

This chain links TRBV30 with TRBJ2-5; TRBD1 matches 8 bases. The CDR3 runs to 13 residues. Germline-derived CDR1 and CDR2 are GTSNPN and SVGIG (reference sequence). Trimming cost V 2 bases and J 7 bases; bases outside gene matches: 6. For the CDR3, the DNA is TGTGCCTGGAGTCGCGACAGGGGTGGGACCCAGTACTTC. Translated, it gives CAWSRDRGGTQYF.

The chain employs TRBV29-1 and TRBJ1-4; D is ambiguous. Germline V gives CDR1 SQVTM, CDR2 ANQGSEA. The CDR3 has 14 residues. The V end was cut by 1 base, the J end by 0 bases, with 6 bases between. CDR3 amino acids: CSVEGSSTNEKLFF. CDR3 bases: TGCAGCGTTGAAGGGTCATCAACTAATGAAAAACTGTTTTTT.

The chain carries TRBV7-9 and TRBJ2-5; D gene ambiguous. V dropped 1 base and J dropped 5 bases, with 5 bases sitting between them. The CDR3 contains 12 residues. CDR1 is SEHNR and CDR2 is FQNEAQ in the germline V gene (reference sequence). As DNA, the CDR3 is TGTGCCAGCAGCTTAGGTATGGAGACCCAGTACTTC. This translates into CASSLGMETQYF.

The chain uses TRBV2 and TRBJ1-2, with D possibly TRBD1 on 5 matching bases. V shed 4 bases and J shed 2 bases, with 11 bases lying between them. CDR1 and CDR2 (germline): SNHLY, FYNNEI. The CDR3 extends over 14 amino acids. The CDR3 bases are TGTGCCAGCAGTGTTGGGGGATTCAACTATGGCTACACCTTC. It specifies CASSVGGFNYGYTF.

In DNA form, the CDR3 reads TGCAGCGCCTCAGGGGGGCCGGCCTACGAGCAGTACTTC. Translated, it gives CSASGGPAYEQYF. The chain combines TRBV29-1 with TRBJ2-7; tentatively, D is TRBD1 (7 bases). Germline V gene lookup returns CDR1 SQVTM and CDR2 ANQGSEA. Trimming cost V 7 bases and J 2 bases, with 15 bases left between them. The CDR3 contains 13 residues.

This clone has more than one count but fewer than ten. Other DNA sequences in this sample translate to the same CDR3. The chain uses TRBV29-1 and TRBJ2-5, with 7 positions matching TRBD2. Looked up from germline, CDR1 is SQVTM and CDR2 is ANQGSEA. J was trimmed by 4 bases and V by 4 bases; bases with no gene match: 3. This CDR3 is built from 12 residues. CDR3 loop: CSVVGGGETQYF. The CDR3 DNA sequence: TGCAGCGTTGTTGGCGGGGGAGAGACCCAGTACTTC.

The chain employs TRBV29-1 and TRBJ1-1; possibly TRBD1 for D (6 bases). The V end was cut by 7 bases, the J end by 7 bases, with 16 bases between. CDR3 length: 12 amino acids. Germline V gene data show CDR1 as SQVTM and CDR2 as ANQGSEA. CDR3 in DNA: TGCAGCGGACTCCGGGACACCCGTGAAGCTTTCTTT. Its protein is CSGLRDTREAFF.

V and J are TRBV6-6 and TRBJ1-1; 7 bases match TRBD1. From germline, CDR1 is MNHNY and CDR2 SVGAGI (reference sequence). The CDR3 contains 16 residues. The ends lost 6 bases at V and 4 bases at J; junction bases unmatched: 14. CDR3 DNA: TGTGCCAGCAGAGCCGACAGGGTTGTAAGCGGCACTGAAGCTTTCTTT. Protein: CASRADRVVSGTEAFF.

V usage is TRBV5-1 and J usage is TRBJ2-1; 7 positions match TRBD2. The CDR3 spans 13 residues. In germline, CDR1 is SGHRS, CDR2 YFSETQ. V lost 4 bases, J lost 8 bases, and 6 bases stayed unmatched. In DNA, the CDR3 is TGCGCCAGCAGCAGGGACCTAGCGGATGAGCAGTTCTTC. This sequence encodes CASSRDLADEQFF.

The V call is TRBV9, the J call TRBJ2-3, with D unresolved. V was cut by 0 bases and J by 5 bases, with 10 bases left in between. The CDR3 is 14 residues long. Germline CDR1 SGDLS, CDR2 YYNGEE. As DNA, the CDR3 is TGTGCCAGCAGCGTAGACCCTACGGGAGATACGCAGTATTTT. It is translated as CASSVDPTGDTQYF.

The chain carries TRBV5-1 and TRBJ2-5, with a weak D call TRBD2 (7 bases). CDR3 size: 16 residues. In germline, CDR1 is SGHRS, CDR2 YFSETQ. The V end lost 0 bases, the J end lost 6 bases, and 18 bases lay between the germline ends. In nucleotides, the CDR3 is TGCGCCAGCAGCTTGGGAGACGGGGGGCCGAGGAAGACCCAGTACTTC. It yields the protein CASSLGDGGPRKTQYF.